This TCR beta chain derives from a study of blood T cell repertoires in COVID-19. The wider study: Samples taken during acute and convalescent COVID-19 were collected in the United States, Italy and Spain. Sources were T cells, B-cell-depleted T cells, or PBMCs; the material itself was cDNA or gDNA.

Germline CDR1 is SGHAT and CDR2 is FQNNGV. Trimming at V came to 1 base and at J to 6 bases, leaving 11 bases not matched to a gene. The length of the CDR3 is 17 residues. Per the original methods: Amplification of reference gene primers provided the estimated nucleated cell counts. Sequenced by immunoSEQ multiplex PCR; TCRdb stores in-frame clones only, minus some. The V and J calls and the clone size are those of that table, but D and trimming were determined from the DNA. The table lists about 440,000 clones, roughly 89% of them singletons. The sample comprised peripheral blood. The sequence was obtained from a woman in her 30s with acute or convalescent COVID-19. The rearrangement joins TRBV11-2 to TRBJ2-2, with TRBD2 matching over 7 bases. The CDR3, as DNA: TGTGCCAGCAGCTTAGTACGGCTAGCGGTCCTCCCCGGGGAGCTGTTTTTT. This sequence encodes CASSLVRLAVLPGELFF.